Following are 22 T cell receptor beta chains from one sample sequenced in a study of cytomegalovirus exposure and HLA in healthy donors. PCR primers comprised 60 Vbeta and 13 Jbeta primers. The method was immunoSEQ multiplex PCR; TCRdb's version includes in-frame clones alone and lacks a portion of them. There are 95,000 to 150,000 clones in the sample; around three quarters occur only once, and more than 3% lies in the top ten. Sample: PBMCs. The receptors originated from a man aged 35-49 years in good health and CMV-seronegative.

In DNA form, the CDR3 reads TGTGCCAGCTCGGACAGGCCCTACGAGCAGTACTTC. It translates to CASSDRPYEQYF. This chain joins TRBV18 and TRBJ2-7; 7 nucleotides align to TRBD1. CDR1 KGHSH and CDR2 LQKENI come from the germline V gene. V trimming: 6 bases; J trimming: 2 bases; junction bases outside the gene matches: 1. CDR3 length: 12 amino acids.

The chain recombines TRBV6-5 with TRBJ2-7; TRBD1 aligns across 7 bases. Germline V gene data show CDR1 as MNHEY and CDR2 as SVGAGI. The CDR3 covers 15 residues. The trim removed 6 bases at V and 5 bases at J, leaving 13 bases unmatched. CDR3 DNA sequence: TGTGCCAGCAGGCCCGACAGGGAGTGGAGCCACGAGCAGTACTTC. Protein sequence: CASRPDREWSHEQYF.

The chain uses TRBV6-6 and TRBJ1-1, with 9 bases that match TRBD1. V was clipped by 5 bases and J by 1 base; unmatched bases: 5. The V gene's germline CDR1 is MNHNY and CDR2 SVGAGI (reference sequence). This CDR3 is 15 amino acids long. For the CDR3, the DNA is TGTGCCAGCAGTGACCGGACAGGGGAGAACACTGAAGCTTTCTTT. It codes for CASSDRTGENTEAFF.

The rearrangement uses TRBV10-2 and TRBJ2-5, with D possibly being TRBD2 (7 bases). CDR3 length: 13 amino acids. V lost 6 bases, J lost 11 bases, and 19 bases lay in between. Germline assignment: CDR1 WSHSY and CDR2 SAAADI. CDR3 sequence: CASRIRGAQEQYF. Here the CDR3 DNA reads TGCGCCAGCAGAATCCGGGGGGCGCAGGAGCAGTACTTC.

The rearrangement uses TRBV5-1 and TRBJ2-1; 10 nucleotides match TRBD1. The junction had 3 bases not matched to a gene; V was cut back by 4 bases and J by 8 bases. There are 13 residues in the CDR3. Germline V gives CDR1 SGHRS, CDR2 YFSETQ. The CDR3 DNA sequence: TGCGCCAGCAGCCCGGGGACAGGGGATGAGCAGTTCTTC. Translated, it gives CASSPGTGDEQFF.

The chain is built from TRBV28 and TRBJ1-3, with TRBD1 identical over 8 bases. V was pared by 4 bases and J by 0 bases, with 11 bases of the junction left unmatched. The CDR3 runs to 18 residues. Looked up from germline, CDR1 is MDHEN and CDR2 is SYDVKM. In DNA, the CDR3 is TGTGCCAGCAGTTCGCCATCTATACAGGGGGGCTCTGGAAACACCATATATTTT. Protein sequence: CASSSPSIQGGSGNTIYF.

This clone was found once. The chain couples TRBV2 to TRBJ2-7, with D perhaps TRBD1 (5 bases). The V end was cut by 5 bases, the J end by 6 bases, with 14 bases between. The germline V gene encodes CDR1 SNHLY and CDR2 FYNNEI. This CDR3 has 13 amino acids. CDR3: CASSRQGGFEQYF. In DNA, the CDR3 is TGTGCCAGCAGTCGGCAGGGTGGGTTCGAGCAGTACTTC.

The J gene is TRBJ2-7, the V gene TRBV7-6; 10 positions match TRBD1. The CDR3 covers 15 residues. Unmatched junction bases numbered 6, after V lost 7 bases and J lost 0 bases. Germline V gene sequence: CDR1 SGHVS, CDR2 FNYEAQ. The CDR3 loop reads CASKKGTGASYEQYF. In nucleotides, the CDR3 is TGTGCCAGCAAGAAAGGGACAGGGGCCTCCTACGAGCAGTACTTC.

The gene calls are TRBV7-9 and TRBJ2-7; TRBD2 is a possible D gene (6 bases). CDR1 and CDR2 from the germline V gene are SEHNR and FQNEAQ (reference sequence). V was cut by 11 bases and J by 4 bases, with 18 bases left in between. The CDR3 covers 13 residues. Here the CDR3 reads CAGLSRGGYEQYF. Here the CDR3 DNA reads TGTGCCGGACTCTCGCGGGGAGGATACGAGCAGTACTTC.

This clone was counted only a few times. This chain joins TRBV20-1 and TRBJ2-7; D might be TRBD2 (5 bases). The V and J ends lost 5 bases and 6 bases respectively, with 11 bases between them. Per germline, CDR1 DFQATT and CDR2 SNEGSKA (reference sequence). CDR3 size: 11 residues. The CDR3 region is CSAGLSSEQYF. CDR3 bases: TGCAGTGCTGGACTCTCAAGCGAGCAGTACTTC.

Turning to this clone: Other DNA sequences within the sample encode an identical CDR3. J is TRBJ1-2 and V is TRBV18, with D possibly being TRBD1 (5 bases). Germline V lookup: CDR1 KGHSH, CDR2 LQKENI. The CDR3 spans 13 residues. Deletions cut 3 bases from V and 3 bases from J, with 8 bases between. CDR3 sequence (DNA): TGTGCCAGCTCACCGGGGGGGGACTATGGCTACACCTTC. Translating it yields CASSPGGDYGYTF. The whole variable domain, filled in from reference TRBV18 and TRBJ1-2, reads NAGVMQNPRHLVRRRGQEARLRCSPMKGHSHVYWYRQLPEEGLKFMVYLQKENIIDESGMPKERFSAEFPKEGPSILRIQQVVRGDSAAYFCASSPGGDYGYTFGSGTRLTVV.

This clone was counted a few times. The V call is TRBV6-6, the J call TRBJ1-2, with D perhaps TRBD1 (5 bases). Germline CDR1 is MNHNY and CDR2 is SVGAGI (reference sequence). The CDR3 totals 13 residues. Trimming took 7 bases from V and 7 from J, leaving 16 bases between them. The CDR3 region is CASTQGVEGGYTF. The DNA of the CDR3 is TGTGCCAGCACCCAAGGGGTGGAAGGTGGCTACACCTTC.

The CDR3 sequence is CATKPSSGVDYEQYF. The DNA for the CDR3 is TGTGCCACCAAACCCTCTAGCGGGGTAGACTACGAGCAGTACTTC. The chain employs TRBV19 and TRBJ2-7; 9 bases match TRBD2. The V and J ends lost 10 bases and 3 bases, in that order; junction bases with no gene match: 13. CDR1 and CDR2 (germline): LNHDA, SQIVND (reference sequence). This CDR3 is 15 amino acids long.

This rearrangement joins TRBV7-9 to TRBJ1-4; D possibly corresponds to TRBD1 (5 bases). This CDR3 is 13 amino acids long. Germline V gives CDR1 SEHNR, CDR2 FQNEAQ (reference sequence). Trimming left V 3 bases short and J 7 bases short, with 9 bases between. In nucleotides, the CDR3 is TGTGCCAGCAGCTTTGGGGCCGGTGAAAAACTGTTTTTT. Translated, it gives CASSFGAGEKLFF.

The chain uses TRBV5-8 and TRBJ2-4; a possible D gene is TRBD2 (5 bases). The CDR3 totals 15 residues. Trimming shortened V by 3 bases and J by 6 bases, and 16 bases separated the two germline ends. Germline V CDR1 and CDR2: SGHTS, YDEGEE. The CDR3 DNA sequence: TGTGCCAGCAGCTGGATTGGACCTCGGGGAAACATTCAGTACTTC. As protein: CASSWIGPRGNIQYF.

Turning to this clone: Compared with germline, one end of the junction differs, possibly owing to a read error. CDR3 amino acids: CSSSFGTESSGNTIYF. The CDR3 nucleotides read TGTTCCAGCAGCTTTGGGACAGAGAGCTCTGGAAACACCATATATTTT. The chain combines TRBV7-9 with TRBJ1-3, with 7 bases that match TRBD1. The CDR3 contains 16 residues. Germline V gene lookup returns CDR1 SEHNR and CDR2 FQNEAQ (reference sequence).

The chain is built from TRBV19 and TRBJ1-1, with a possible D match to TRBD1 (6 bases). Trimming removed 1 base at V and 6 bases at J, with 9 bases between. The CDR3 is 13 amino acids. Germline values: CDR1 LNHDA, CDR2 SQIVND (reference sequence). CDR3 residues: CASSIVRTAEAFF. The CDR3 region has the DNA TGTGCCAGTAGTATAGTCAGGACAGCTGAAGCTTTCTTT.

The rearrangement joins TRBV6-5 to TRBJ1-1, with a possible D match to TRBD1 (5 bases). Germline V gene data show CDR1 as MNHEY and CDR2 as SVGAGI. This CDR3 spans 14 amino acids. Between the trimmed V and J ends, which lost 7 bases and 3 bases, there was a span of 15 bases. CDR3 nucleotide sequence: TGTGCCAGCATCTCCCCAGGGTCTGACACTGAAGCTTTCTTT. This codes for CASISPGSDTEAFF.

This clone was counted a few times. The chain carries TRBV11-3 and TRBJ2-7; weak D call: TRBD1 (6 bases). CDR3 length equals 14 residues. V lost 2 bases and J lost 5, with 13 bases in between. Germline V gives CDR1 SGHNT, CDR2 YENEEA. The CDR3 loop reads CASSLRGFQNEQYF. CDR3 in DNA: TGTGCCAGCAGCTTAAGGGGGTTTCAGAACGAGCAGTACTTC.

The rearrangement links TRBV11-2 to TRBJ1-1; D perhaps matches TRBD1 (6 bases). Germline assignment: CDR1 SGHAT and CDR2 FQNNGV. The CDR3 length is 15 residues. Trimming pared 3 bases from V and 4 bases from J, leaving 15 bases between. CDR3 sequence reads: CASSFSHRESTEAFF. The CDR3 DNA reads TGTGCCAGCAGCTTTAGCCACAGGGAATCCACTGAAGCTTTCTTT.

The CDR3: CASSRGQGYGYTF. DNA for the CDR3: TGTGCCAGCAGCCGAGGACAGGGGTATGGCTACACCTTC. This chain links TRBV27 with TRBJ1-2; TRBD1 matches at 9 bases. The CDR3 is 13 residues long. V was clipped by 6 bases and J by 5 bases; unmatched bases: 4. Germline CDR1 MNHEY, CDR2 SMNVEV (reference sequence).

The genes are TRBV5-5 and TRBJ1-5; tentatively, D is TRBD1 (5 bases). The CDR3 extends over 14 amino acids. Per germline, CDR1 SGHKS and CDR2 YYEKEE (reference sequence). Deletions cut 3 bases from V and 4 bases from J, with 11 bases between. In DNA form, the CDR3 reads TGTGCCAGCAGCTACAGCCAGGGTAATCAGCCCCAGCATTTT. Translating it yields CASSYSQGNQPQHF.